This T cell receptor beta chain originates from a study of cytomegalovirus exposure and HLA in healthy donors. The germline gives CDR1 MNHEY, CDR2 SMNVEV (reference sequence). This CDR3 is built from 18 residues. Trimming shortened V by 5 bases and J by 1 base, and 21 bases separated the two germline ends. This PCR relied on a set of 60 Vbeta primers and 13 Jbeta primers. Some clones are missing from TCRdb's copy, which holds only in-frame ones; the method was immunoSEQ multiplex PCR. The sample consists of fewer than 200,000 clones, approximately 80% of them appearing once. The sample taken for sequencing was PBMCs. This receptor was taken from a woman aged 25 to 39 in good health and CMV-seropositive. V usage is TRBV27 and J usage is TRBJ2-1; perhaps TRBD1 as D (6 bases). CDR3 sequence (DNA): TGTGCCAGCAGTACGACACGTGGGACATACATTTCCTACAATGAGCAGTTCTTC. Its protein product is CASSTTRGTYISYNEQFF.